These 20 T cell receptor beta chains share one sample of origin, sequenced in a study of blood T cell repertoires in COVID-19. The table came from immunoSEQ multiplex PCR; TCRdb's copy has only in-frame clones and leaves some out. The sample yields roughly 84,000 clones, about 82% seen once. The specimen was peripheral blood. The receptors originated from an elderly woman with acute or convalescent COVID-19.

The chain is built from TRBV28 and TRBJ1-5; D is unresolved. CDR1 and CDR2 (germline): MDHEN, SYDVKM. The V and J ends lost 4 bases and 5 bases respectively, with 18 bases between them. This CDR3 is built from 16 residues. The CDR3 reads CASSSTGGRTYQPQHF. The DNA for the CDR3 is TGTGCCAGCAGTTCGACCGGCGGCAGGACTTATCAGCCCCAGCATTTT.

The rearrangement joins TRBV28 to TRBJ1-6, with 7 bases lining up with TRBD1. This CDR3 has 16 amino acids. With 5 bases clipped from V and 7 bases from J, the junction kept 11 bases outside the gene matches. The germline V gene encodes CDR1 MDHEN and CDR2 SYDVKM. The CDR3: CASSQEGSGGNSPLHF. The CDR3 DNA is TGTGCCAGCAGTCAAGAAGGGTCAGGGGGAAATTCACCCCTCCACTTT.

This sequence joins TRBV2 and TRBJ1-3, with 7 bases matching TRBD1. V dropped 2 bases and J dropped 3; count of bases not matched to a gene: 7. In germline, CDR1 is SNHLY, CDR2 FYNNEI. The CDR3 spans 16 residues. CDR3 sequence reads: CASSERGQVLGNTIYF. The CDR3 DNA is TGTGCCAGCAGTGAAAGAGGACAGGTCCTTGGAAACACCATATATTTT.

The chain uses TRBV19 and TRBJ1-1; 7 nucleotides match TRBD1. CDR3 length: 16 amino acids. The ends lost 4 bases at V and 0 bases at J; junction bases unmatched: 8. Germline CDR1 LNHDA, CDR2 SQIVND (reference sequence). The CDR3 loop reads CASSTLTGFMNTEAFF. The CDR3 nucleotides read TGTGCCAGTAGTACTTTGACAGGGTTCATGAACACTGAAGCTTTCTTT.

The rearrangement joins TRBV10-2 to TRBJ2-4; D possibly corresponds to TRBD1 (6 bases). The V and J ends lost 3 bases and 0 bases respectively, with 9 bases between them. CDR3 length: 15 residues. Germline V gene data show CDR1 as WSHSY and CDR2 as SAAADI. The CDR3: CASSDGQLAKNIQYF. In nucleotides, the CDR3 is TGCGCCAGCAGTGACGGACAGCTAGCCAAAAACATTCAGTACTTC.

CDR3 residues: CASSYWGGNTIYF. The CDR3 nucleotides are TGTGCCAGCAGCTACTGGGGCGGAAACACCATATATTTT. The chain employs TRBV11-2 and TRBJ1-3; D possibly corresponds to TRBD1 (5 bases). Trimming stripped 4 bases from V and 4 bases from J, with 8 bases between. Germline V gene lookup returns CDR1 SGHAT and CDR2 FQNNGV. The CDR3 runs 13 residues.

The chain couples TRBV2 to TRBJ2-3, with D tentatively TRBD2 (6 bases). The CDR3 is made up of 14 amino acids. The germline V and J ends were trimmed by 4 bases and 3 bases, with 11 bases remaining between them. CDR1 SNHLY and CDR2 FYNNEI come from the germline V gene. CDR3 loop: CASSGPGRTDTQYF. For the CDR3, the DNA is TGTGCCAGCAGTGGTCCAGGGAGGACAGATACGCAGTATTTT.

The V gene is TRBV11-3, the J gene TRBJ2-2; 10 bases agree with TRBD1. The J segment lost 4 bases and the V segment lost 5 bases, leaving 4 bases of the junction unmatched. The CDR3 is 15 amino acids. The germline V gene encodes CDR1 SGHNT and CDR2 YENEEA. CDR3 region: CASSTGTGVTGELFF. The DNA for the CDR3 is TGTGCCAGCAGCACCGGGACAGGGGTCACCGGGGAGCTGTTTTTT.

V usage is TRBV23-1 and J usage is TRBJ2-3, with 8 bases that match TRBD2. TRBV23-1 is identified as an open reading frame with a role that is uncertain. After removal of 2 bases from V and 0 bases from J, the junction contained 10 bases not matched to a gene. This CDR3 is built from 18 residues. CDR3 loop: CASSQIGRGAHSTDTQYF. The CDR3 region has the DNA TGCGCCAGCAGTCAAATCGGGCGGGGGGCTCATAGCACAGATACGCAGTATTTT.

The chain's CDR3 is CASSPSSTSGYHNEQFF. CDR3 sequence (DNA): TGTGCCAGCAGCCCGAGCTCGACTAGCGGGTACCACAATGAGCAGTTCTTC. V gene TRBV7-2 combines with J gene TRBJ2-1; 10 bases are shared with TRBD2. The CDR3 is made up of 17 amino acids. Trimming took 5 bases from V and 5 from J; bases not matched to a gene: 12. Looked up from germline, CDR1 is SGHTA and CDR2 is FQGNSA.

The rearrangement uses TRBV19 and TRBJ1-4, with D hard to call. Germline CDR1 is LNHDA and CDR2 is SQIVND (reference sequence). The CDR3 spans 15 residues. V dropped 4 bases and J dropped 0 bases, with 9 bases sitting between them. CDR3 sequence (DNA): TGTGCCAGTAGTACGAGACTTGCAACTAATGAAAAACTGTTTTTT. This encodes CASSTRLATNEKLFF.

This clone was seen only once. The rearrangement uses TRBV6-1 and TRBJ1-5, with TRBD1 matching over 9 bases. CDR1 is MNHNS, CDR2 SASEGT, per germline. This CDR3 is built from 18 residues. The junction had 13 bases not matched to a gene; V was cut back by 4 bases and J by 3 bases. The CDR3: CASSVRDRVLYNNQPQHF. The CDR3, as DNA: TGTGCCAGCAGTGTCCGGGACAGGGTTTTATATAACAATCAGCCCCAGCATTTT.

The rearrangement joins TRBV3-1 (or the pseudogene TRBV3-2) to TRBJ1-3, with 9 bases that match TRBD1. This CDR3 is 17 amino acids long. The V and J ends lost 4 bases and 3 bases, in that order; junction bases with no gene match: 10. From germline, CDR1 is LGHDT and CDR2 YNNKEL (reference sequence). The CDR3 reads CASSPSGTGSFGNTIYF. The CDR3 nucleotides read TGTGCCAGCAGCCCCTCCGGGACAGGGTCATTTGGAAACACCATATATTTT.

V is TRBV30 and J is TRBJ1-5; TRBD1 is a possible D gene (6 bases). In germline, CDR1 is GTSNPN, CDR2 SVGIG (reference sequence). There are 13 residues in the CDR3. Trimming pared 2 bases from V and 9 bases from J, leaving 14 bases between. This chain's CDR3 is CAWSTTGSRPQHF. In DNA, the CDR3 is TGTGCCTGGAGTACGACAGGTTCGCGGCCCCAGCATTTT.

The chain joins TRBV19 to TRBJ2-2, with 9 nucleotides matching TRBD1. The germline gives CDR1 LNHDA, CDR2 SQIVND (reference sequence). The CDR3 runs 16 residues. V lost 5 bases, J lost 7 bases, and 11 bases stayed unmatched. Here the CDR3 reads CASSAQTGQGRGELFF. In nucleotides, the CDR3 is TGTGCCAGTAGTGCTCAGACCGGACAGGGGCGCGGGGAGCTGTTTTTT.

The chain couples TRBV20-1 to TRBJ2-5; D is possibly TRBD2 (5 bases). The V end lost 1 base, the J end lost 6 bases, and 6 bases lay between the germline ends. Germline V gene lookup returns CDR1 DFQATT and CDR2 SNEGSKA (reference sequence). The CDR3 totals 11 residues. The CDR3 here is CSARAGKTQYF. The CDR3, as DNA: TGCAGTGCTAGAGCGGGGAAGACCCAGTACTTC.

The V and J genes are TRBV9 and TRBJ2-2, with a tentative D call TRBD2 (6 bases). CDR1 is SGDLS, CDR2 YYNGEE, per germline. The CDR3 runs to 17 residues. The germline V and J ends were trimmed by 2 bases and 5 bases, with 19 bases remaining between them. The CDR3 here is CASSVLRGAGITGELFF. CDR3 DNA sequence: TGTGCCAGCAGCGTCCTTAGAGGGGCGGGGATTACCGGGGAGCTGTTTTTT.

This chain connects TRBV29-1 to TRBJ2-7; perhaps TRBD2 as D (6 bases). CDR3 length equals 15 residues. Trimming stripped 1 base from V and 2 bases from J, with 15 bases between. The V gene's germline CDR1 is SQVTM and CDR2 ANQGSEA. The CDR3 DNA reads as TGCAGCGTTGAAGGCCGGGACTCCCGGCCCTACGAGCAGTACTTC. Translation gives CSVEGRDSRPYEQYF.

In its sample, this clone was seen once. This chain uses TRBV19 with TRBJ1-5; D gene uncertain. The germline CDR1 and CDR2 sequences are LNHDA and SQIVND (reference sequence). The ends were cut back, 6 bases at V and 2 bases at J, with 20 bases in the middle. The CDR3 has 17 amino acids. The CDR3 bases are TGTGCCAGTAGCCCTACGGGTTGGCAGCTTGGCAATCAGCCCCAGCATTTT. This gives the protein CASSPTGWQLGNQPQHF.

This sequence joins TRBV5-4 and TRBJ2-3, with D possibly TRBD2 on 6 matching bases. The CDR3 totals 16 residues. V was clipped by 2 bases and J by 6 bases, with 19 bases between them. The germline CDR1 and CDR2 sequences are SGHNT and YYREEE (reference sequence). The CDR3 DNA reads TGTGCCAGCAGCTTCCCGGGACTTTCCACCCGGGATACGCAGTATTTT. It translates to CASSFPGLSTRDTQYF. The whole variable domain, filled in from reference TRBV5-4 and TRBJ2-3, reads ETGVTQSPTHLIKTRGQQVTLRCSSQSGHNTVSWYQQALGQGPQFIFQYYREEENGRGNFPPRFSGLQFPNYSSELNVNALELDDSALYLCASSFPGLSTRDTQYFGPGTRLTVL.